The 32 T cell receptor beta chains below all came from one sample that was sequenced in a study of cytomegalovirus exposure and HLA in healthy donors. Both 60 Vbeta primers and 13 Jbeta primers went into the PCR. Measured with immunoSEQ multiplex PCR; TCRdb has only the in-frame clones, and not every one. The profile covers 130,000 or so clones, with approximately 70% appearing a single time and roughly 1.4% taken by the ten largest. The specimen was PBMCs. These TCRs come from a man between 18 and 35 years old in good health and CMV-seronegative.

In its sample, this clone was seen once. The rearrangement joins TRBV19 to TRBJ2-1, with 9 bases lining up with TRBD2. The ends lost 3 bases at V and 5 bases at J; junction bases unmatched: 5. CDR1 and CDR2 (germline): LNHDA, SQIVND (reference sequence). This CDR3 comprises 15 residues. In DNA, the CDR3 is TGTGCCAGTAGTATCCCTAGCGGGATTAACAATGAGCAGTTCTTC. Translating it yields CASSIPSGINNEQFF.

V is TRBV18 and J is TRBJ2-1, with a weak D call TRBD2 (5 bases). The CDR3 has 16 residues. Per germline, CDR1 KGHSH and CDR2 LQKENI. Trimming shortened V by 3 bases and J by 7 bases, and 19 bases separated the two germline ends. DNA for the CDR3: TGTGCCAGCTCACCTGTGAGCCGGGAAGGAAAGAATGAGCAGTTCTTC. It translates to CASSPVSREGKNEQFF.

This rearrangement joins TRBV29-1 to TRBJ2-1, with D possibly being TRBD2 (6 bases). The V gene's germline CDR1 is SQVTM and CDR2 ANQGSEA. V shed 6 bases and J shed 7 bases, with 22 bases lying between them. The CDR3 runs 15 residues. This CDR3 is CSVSLRASDGNEQFF. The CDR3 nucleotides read TGCAGCGTAAGCCTCCGGGCTAGCGATGGTAATGAGCAGTTCTTC.

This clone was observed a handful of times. The CDR3 reads CASSHTGTSSYNEQFF. DNA for the CDR3: TGTGCCAGCAGCCATACAGGGACTAGCTCCTACAATGAGCAGTTCTTC. The rearrangement links TRBV7-6 to TRBJ2-1, with TRBD2 matching over 8 bases. V lost 5 bases to trimming and J lost 0 bases; unmatched junction nucleotides: 6. Germline V CDR1 and CDR2: SGHVS, FNYEAQ. The CDR3 is 16 residues long.

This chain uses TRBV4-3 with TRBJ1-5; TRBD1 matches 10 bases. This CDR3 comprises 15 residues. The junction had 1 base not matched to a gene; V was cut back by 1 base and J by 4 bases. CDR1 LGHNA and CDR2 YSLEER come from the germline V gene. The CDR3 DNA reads TGCGCCAGCAGCCAAGGACAGGGGGCGAATCAGCCCCAGCATTTT. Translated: CASSQGQGANQPQHF.

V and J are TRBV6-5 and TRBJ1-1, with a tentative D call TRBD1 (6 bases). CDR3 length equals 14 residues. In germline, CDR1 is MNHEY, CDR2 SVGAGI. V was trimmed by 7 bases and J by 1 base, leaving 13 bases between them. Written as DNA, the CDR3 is TGTGCCAGCACCCGTGGACAGAGGAACACTGAAGCTTTCTTT. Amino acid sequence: CASTRGQRNTEAFF.

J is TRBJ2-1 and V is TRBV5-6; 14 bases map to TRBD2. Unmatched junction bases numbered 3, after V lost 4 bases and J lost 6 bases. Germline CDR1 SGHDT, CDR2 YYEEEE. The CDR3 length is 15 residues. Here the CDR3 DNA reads TGTGCCAGCAGCACGACTAGCGGGAGGGCCAATGAGCAGTTCTTC. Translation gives CASSTTSGRANEQFF.

This CDR3 is CASSPAGQGFDTEAFF. CDR3 nucleotide sequence: TGCGCCAGCAGTCCCGCCGGACAGGGTTTCGACACTGAAGCTTTCTTT. The V and J genes are TRBV10-1 and TRBJ1-1, with 8 bases matching TRBD1. The CDR3 runs 16 residues. CDR1 WNHNN and CDR2 SYGVQD come from the germline V gene (reference sequence). V lost 5 bases, J lost 3 bases, and 11 bases stayed unmatched.

The CDR3 sequence is CASRLLAGGSTDTQYF. The DNA for the CDR3 is TGTGCCAGCAGGCTATTAGCGGGAGGGAGCACAGATACGCAGTATTTT. This sequence joins TRBV2 and TRBJ2-3, with 11 nucleotides matching TRBD2. Trimming at V came to 6 bases and at J to 0 bases, leaving 5 bases not matched to a gene. Germline V gene lookup returns CDR1 SNHLY and CDR2 FYNNEI. This CDR3 is built from 16 residues.

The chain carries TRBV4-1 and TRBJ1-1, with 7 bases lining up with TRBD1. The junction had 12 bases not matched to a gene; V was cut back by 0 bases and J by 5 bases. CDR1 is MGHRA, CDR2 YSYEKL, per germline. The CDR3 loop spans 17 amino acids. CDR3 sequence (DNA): TGCGCCAGCAGCCAAGATGAACGGGGACAGCCAGGGACTGAAGCTTTCTTT. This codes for CASSQDERGQPGTEAFF.

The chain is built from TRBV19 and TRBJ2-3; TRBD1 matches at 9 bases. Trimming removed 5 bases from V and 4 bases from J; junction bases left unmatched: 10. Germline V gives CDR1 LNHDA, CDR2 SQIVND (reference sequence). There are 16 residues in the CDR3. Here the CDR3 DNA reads TGTGCCAGTAGTCCAACGCCGGGACAGGGTCCAGATACGCAGTATTTT. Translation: CASSPTPGQGPDTQYF.

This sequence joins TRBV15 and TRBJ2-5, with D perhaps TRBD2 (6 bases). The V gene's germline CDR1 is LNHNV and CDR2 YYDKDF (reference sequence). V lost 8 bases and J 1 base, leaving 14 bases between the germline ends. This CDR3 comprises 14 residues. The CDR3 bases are TGTGCCACCTCCGGGCGGGGCCTCCAAGAGACCCAGTACTTC. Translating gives CATSGRGLQETQYF.

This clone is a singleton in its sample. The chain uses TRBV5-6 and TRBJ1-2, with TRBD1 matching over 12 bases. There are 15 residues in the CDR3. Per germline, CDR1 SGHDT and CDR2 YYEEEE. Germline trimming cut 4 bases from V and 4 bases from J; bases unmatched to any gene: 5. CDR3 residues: CASSEGTGGAYGYTF. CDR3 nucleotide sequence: TGTGCCAGCAGCGAAGGGACAGGGGGCGCCTATGGCTACACCTTC.

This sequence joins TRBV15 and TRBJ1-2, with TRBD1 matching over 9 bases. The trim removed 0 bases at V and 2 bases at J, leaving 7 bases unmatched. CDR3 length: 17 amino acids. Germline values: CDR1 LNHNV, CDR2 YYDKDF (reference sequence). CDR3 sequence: CATSRDQGQGPNYGYTF. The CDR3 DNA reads TGTGCCACCAGCAGAGATCAGGGACAGGGACCGAACTATGGCTACACCTTC.

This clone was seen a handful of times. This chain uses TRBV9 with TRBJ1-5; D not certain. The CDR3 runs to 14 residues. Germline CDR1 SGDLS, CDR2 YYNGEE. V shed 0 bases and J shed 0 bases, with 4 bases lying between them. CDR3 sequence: CASSVGGSNQPQHF. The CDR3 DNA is TGTGCCAGCAGCGTAGGAGGTAGCAATCAGCCCCAGCATTTT.

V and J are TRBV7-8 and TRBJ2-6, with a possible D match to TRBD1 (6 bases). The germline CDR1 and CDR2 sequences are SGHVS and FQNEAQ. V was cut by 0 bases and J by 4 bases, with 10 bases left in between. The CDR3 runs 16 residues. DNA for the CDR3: TGTGCCAGCAGCTTAGCTAGACAGGCAGGGGCCAACGTCCTGACTTTC. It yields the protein CASSLARQAGANVLTF.

The CDR3 DNA reads as TGTGCCAGCAGCGGGACACCGGATCGGCCCCAGCATTTT. It is translated as CASSGTPDRPQHF. This chain links TRBV28 with TRBJ1-5; maybe TRBD1 (6 bases). V was trimmed by 6 bases and J by 9 bases, leaving 15 bases between them. The CDR3 runs 13 residues. Germline values: CDR1 MDHEN, CDR2 SYDVKM. Full variable domain (missing parts from reference TRBV28 and TRBJ1-5): DVKVTQSSRYLVKRTGEKVFLECVQDMDHENMFWYRQDPGLGLRLIYFSYDVKMKEKGDIPEGYSVSREKKERFSLILESASTNQTSMYLCASSGTPDRPQHFGDGTRLSIL.

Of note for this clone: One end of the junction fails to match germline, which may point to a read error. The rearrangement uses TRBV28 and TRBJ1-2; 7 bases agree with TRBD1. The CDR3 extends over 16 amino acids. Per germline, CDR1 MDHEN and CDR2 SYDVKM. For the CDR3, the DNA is TGTGCCAGCAGTTTCCCAACAGGGGCGAATAACGATGGCTACACCTTC. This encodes CASSFPTGANNDGYTF.

In nucleotides, the CDR3 is TGTGCCAGCAGCCACGGACAGGGTTCTGAAAAACTGTTTTTT. This gives the protein CASSHGQGSEKLFF. The chain uses TRBV7-8 and TRBJ1-4, with 8 bases aligning to TRBD1. The CDR3 spans 14 residues. Per germline, CDR1 SGHVS and CDR2 FQNEAQ. The J segment lost 7 bases and the V segment lost 5 bases, leaving 6 bases of the junction unmatched.

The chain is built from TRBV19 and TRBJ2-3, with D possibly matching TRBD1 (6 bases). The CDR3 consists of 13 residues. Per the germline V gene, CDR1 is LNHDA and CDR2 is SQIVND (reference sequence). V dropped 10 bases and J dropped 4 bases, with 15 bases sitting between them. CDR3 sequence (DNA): TGTGCCACCGCGACAGGTCTCCCAGATACGCAGTATTTT. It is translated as CATATGLPDTQYF.

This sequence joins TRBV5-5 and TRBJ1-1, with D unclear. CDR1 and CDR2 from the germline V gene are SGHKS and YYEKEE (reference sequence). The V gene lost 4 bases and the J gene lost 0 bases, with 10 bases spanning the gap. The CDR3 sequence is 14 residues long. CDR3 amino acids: CASSLPPMNTEAFF. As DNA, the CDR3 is TGTGCCAGCAGCCTGCCCCCTATGAACACTGAAGCTTTCTTT.

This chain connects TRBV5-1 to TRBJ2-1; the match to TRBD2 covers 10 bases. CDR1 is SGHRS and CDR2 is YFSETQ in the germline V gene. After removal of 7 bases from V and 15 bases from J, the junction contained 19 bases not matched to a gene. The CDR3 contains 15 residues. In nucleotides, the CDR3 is TGCGCCAGCGCGCGGCTAGCGGGAGTTAAGATCGAGGTGTTCTTC. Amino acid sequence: CASARLAGVKIEVFF.

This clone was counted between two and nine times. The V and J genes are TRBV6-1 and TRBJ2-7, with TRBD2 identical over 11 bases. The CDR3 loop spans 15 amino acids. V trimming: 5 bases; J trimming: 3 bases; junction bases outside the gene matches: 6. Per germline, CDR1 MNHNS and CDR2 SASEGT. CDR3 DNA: TGTGCCAGCAGTCGCCCCGGGACTAGCGGCTACGAGCAGTACTTC. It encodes CASSRPGTSGYEQYF.

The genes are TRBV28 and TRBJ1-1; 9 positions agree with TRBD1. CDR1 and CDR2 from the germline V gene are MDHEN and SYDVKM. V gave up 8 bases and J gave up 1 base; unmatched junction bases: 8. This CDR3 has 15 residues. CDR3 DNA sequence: TGTGCCAGCCCACCCTCGACAGGGGGGAACACTGAAGCTTTCTTT. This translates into CASPPSTGGNTEAFF.

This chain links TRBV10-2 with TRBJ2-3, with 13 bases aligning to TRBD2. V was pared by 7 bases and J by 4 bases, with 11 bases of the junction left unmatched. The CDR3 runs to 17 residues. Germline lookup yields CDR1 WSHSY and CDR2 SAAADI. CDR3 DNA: TGCGCCAGCAAGATGAGGACTAGCGGGGGATACCCAGATACGCAGTATTTT. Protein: CASKMRTSGGYPDTQYF.

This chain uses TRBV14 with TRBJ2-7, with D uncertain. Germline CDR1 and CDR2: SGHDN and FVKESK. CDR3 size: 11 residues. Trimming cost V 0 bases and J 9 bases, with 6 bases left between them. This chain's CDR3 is CASSQERVQYF. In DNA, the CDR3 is TGTGCCAGCAGCCAAGAAAGAGTGCAGTACTTC.

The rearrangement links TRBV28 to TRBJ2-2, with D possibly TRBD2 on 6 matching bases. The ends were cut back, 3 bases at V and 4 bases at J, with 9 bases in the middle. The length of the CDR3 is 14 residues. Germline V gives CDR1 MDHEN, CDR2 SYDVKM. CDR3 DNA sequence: TGTGCCAGCAGTTTGGGACTGCGCACCGGGGAGCTGTTTTTT. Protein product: CASSLGLRTGELFF.

The chain's CDR3 is CASSQGGYSGNTIYF. In DNA, the CDR3 is TGTGCCAGCAGCCAAGGCGGATACTCTGGAAACACCATATATTTT. This sequence joins TRBV14 and TRBJ1-3; D remains ambiguous. This CDR3 contains 15 residues. Trimming cost V 1 base and J 0 bases, with 7 bases left between them. Per germline, CDR1 SGHDN and CDR2 FVKESK.

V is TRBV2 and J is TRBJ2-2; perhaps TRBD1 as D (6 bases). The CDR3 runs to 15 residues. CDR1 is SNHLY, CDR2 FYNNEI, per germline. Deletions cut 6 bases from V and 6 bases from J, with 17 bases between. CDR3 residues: CASRRNRAVPGELFF. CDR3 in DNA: TGTGCCAGCAGACGGAACAGGGCGGTTCCCGGGGAGCTGTTTTTT. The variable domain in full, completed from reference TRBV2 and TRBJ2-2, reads EPEVTQTPSHQVTQMGQEVILRCVPISNHLYFYWYRQILGQKVEFLVSFYNNEISEKSEIFDDQFSVERPDGSNFTLKIRSTKLEDSAMYFCASRRNRAVPGELFFGEGSRLTVL.

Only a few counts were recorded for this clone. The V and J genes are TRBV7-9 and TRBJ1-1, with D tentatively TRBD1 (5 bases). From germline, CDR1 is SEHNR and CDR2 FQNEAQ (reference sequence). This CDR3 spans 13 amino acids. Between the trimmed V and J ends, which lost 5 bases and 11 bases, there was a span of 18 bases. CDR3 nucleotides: TGTGCCAGCAGCCCTACCGCGTCGGGGGTGGCTTTCTTT. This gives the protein CASSPTASGVAFF. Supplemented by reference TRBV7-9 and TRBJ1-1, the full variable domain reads DTGVSQNPRHKITKRGQNVTFRCDPISEHNRLYWYRQTLGQGPEFLTYFQNEAQLEKSRLLSDRFSAERPKGSFSTLEIQRTEQGDSAMYLCASSPTASGVAFFGQGTRLTVV.

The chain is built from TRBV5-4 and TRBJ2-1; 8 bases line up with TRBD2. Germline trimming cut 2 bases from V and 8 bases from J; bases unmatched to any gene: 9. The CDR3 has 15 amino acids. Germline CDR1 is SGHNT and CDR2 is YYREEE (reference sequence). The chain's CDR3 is CASSFGAGVLDEQFF. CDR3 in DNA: TGTGCCAGCAGCTTCGGAGCGGGAGTCCTCGATGAGCAGTTCTTC.

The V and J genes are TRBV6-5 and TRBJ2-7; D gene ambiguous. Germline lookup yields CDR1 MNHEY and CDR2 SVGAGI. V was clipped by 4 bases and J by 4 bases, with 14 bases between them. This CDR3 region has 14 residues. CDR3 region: CASSSTYELYEQYF. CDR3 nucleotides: TGTGCCAGCAGTTCCACCTACGAGCTTTACGAGCAGTACTTC.